This TCR beta chain originates from a study of T-cell reconstitution after alpha-beta-depleted transplantation in children. The germline CDR1 and CDR2 sequences are DFQATT and SNEGSKA (reference sequence). V shed 2 bases, J shed 4 bases, and the junction held 10 bases outside the gene matches. This CDR3 contains 15 residues. Many counts were recorded for this clonotype. Unique molecular identifiers were built into the TCRbeta library. TCRdb ran MiXCR on the PCR reads and lists one entry per CDR3 protein. The table lists a few hundred thousand distinct CDR3 sequences, 9.7% of them singletons. The source material was PBMCs from the stem cell graft donor, sampled from the stem cell graft. This receptor was taken from a human donor who donated a stem cell graft to a child with SCID. The J gene is TRBJ1-1, the V gene TRBV20-1; 7 bases agree with TRBD1. The CDR3 DNA reads TGCAGTGCTAGACAATTAGACAGGGACAGCACTGAAGCTTTCTTT. Translating gives CSARQLDRDSTEAFF.